Each of the 32 T cell receptor beta chains below was sequenced from the same sample in a study of Ad26.COV2.S vaccination and SARS-CoV-2 variants. Treatment noted: some 20 received Ad26.COV2.S at low or high dose, single or two shots; 5 received placebo; per-sample allocation not given. At day 63 after the first vaccine or placebo injection, samples were drawn. Profiled with immunoSEQ multiplex PCR; TCRdb holds only in-frame clones, not every one. Of some 370,000 clones in the sample, around four fifths are singletons; the top ten hold about 7.4%. This specimen was peripheral blood, taken in a trial of Ad26.COV2.S vaccine versus placebo. Every receptor here comes from a person between 18 and 59 years old who received the Ad26.COV2.S COVID-19 vaccine or a placebo.

The rearrangement uses TRBV3-1 (or the pseudogene TRBV3-2) and TRBJ2-7; D tentatively reads TRBD1 or TRBD2 (6 bases each). Germline CDR1 LGHDT, CDR2 YNNKEL (reference sequence). The ends were cut back, 4 bases at V and 6 bases at J, with 13 bases in the middle. The CDR3 covers 13 residues. The CDR3, as DNA: TGTGCCAGCAGCCTTTACAGGGACTCCGAGCAGTACTTC. Translated, it gives CASSLYRDSEQYF.

V and J are TRBV18 and TRBJ1-2, with 8 nucleotides matching TRBD1. Germline V gives CDR1 KGHSH, CDR2 LQKENI. The CDR3 is 16 residues long. With V trimmed by 2 bases and J by 8 bases, 13 bases remained unmatched. The CDR3 here is CASSPGQGNPAMGYTF. The CDR3 nucleotides are TGTGCCAGCTCACCAGGACAGGGCAACCCCGCTATGGGCTACACCTTC.

For the CDR3, the DNA is TGCAGCGTTGGGGACCATCTGAACACTGAAGCTTTCTTT. The encoded protein is CSVGDHLNTEAFF. The chain has TRBV29-1 and TRBJ1-1; a possible D gene is TRBD1 (5 bases). Trimming took off 4 bases at V and 0 bases at J, with 9 bases between the two ends. Germline V gives CDR1 SQVTM, CDR2 ANQGSEA. The CDR3 spans 13 residues.

CDR3 in amino acids: CATSDPTSGRTDTQYF. The CDR3 region has the DNA TGTGCCACCAGTGATCCGACTAGCGGGAGAACAGATACGCAGTATTTT. V gene TRBV24-1 combines with J gene TRBJ2-3, with 12 bases identical to TRBD2. CDR1 and CDR2 (germline): KGHDR, SFDVKD. The CDR3 runs to 16 residues. The J segment lost 3 bases and the V segment lost 3 bases, leaving 3 bases of the junction unmatched.

The chain recombines TRBV24-1 with TRBJ2-3, with D maybe TRBD2 (6 bases). The CDR3 extends over 17 amino acids. Germline values: CDR1 KGHDR, CDR2 SFDVKD. Trimming took 4 bases from V and 2 from J, leaving 18 bases between them. CDR3 loop: CATSERDGRGDTDTQYF. The CDR3 bases are TGTGCCACCAGTGAACGGGACGGGAGAGGGGACACAGATACGCAGTATTTT.

The DNA of the CDR3 is TGTGCCAGCAGCCCGGGGGCTTGGGACACTGAAGCTTTCTTT. It encodes CASSPGAWDTEAFF. The chain recombines TRBV2 with TRBJ1-1, with a possible D match to TRBD1 (6 bases). This CDR3 has 14 amino acids. Trimming took 6 bases from V and 3 from J, leaving 14 bases between them. CDR1 SNHLY and CDR2 FYNNEI come from the germline V gene.

V usage is TRBV4-1 and J usage is TRBJ1-2; 9 nucleotides align to TRBD1. Trimming removed 4 bases from V and 3 bases from J; junction bases left unmatched: 9. Looked up from germline, CDR1 is MGHRA and CDR2 is YSYEKL. The CDR3 has 16 residues. The CDR3 nucleotides read TGCGCCAGCAGCCCCACCCCTAGGACAGGGGACTATGGCTACACCTTC. This translates into CASSPTPRTGDYGYTF.

V usage is TRBV29-1 and J usage is TRBJ1-4; possibly TRBD1 for D (6 bases). CDR1 is SQVTM and CDR2 is ANQGSEA in the germline V gene. V gave up 4 bases and J gave up 3 bases, with 6 bases separating them. There are 12 residues in the CDR3. DNA for the CDR3: TGCAGCGTTGGGACAGCTAATGAAAAACTGTTTTTT. Translation gives CSVGTANEKLFF.

The chain recombines TRBV2 with TRBJ1-2, with D tentatively TRBD1 (5 bases). Trimming shortened V by 8 bases and J by 5 bases, and 18 bases separated the two germline ends. Germline V gives CDR1 SNHLY, CDR2 FYNNEI. The CDR3 is 14 amino acids. CDR3 sequence: CASESAGGWYGYTF. The CDR3, as DNA: TGTGCCAGCGAGTCGGCCGGGGGGTGGTATGGCTACACCTTC.

The chain is built from TRBV7-9 and TRBJ2-2, with D unclear. V gave up 10 bases and J gave up 0 bases, with 15 bases separating them. This CDR3 contains 15 residues. The germline CDR1 and CDR2 sequences are SEHNR and FQNEAQ (reference sequence). In DNA, the CDR3 is TGTGCCACGGGCCTCTTAGGAGCGAACACCGGGGAGCTGTTTTTT. It yields the protein CATGLLGANTGELFF.

CDR3 sequence reads: CASSQVYSLNSPLHF. As DNA, the CDR3 is TGTGCCAGCAGCCAAGTCTACAGTTTAAATTCACCCCTCCACTTT. The chain carries TRBV4-2 and TRBJ1-6; unclear D gene. V lost 1 base and J lost 7, with 11 bases in between. The CDR3 has 15 amino acids. Germline values: CDR1 LGHNA, CDR2 YNFKEQ.

This clone appeared once. CDR3 amino acids: CASSEGTVSNQPQHF. CDR3 coding DNA: TGTGCCAGCAGTGAAGGGACAGTTAGCAATCAGCCCCAGCATTTT. The chain is built from TRBV2 and TRBJ1-5, with D tentatively TRBD1 (6 bases). With 1 base removed from V and 0 bases from J, the gap between germline ends came to 7 bases. The germline V gene encodes CDR1 SNHLY and CDR2 FYNNEI. This CDR3 contains 15 residues.

The chain carries TRBV2 and TRBJ2-3; 8 bases fit TRBD2. The CDR3 totals 15 residues. Germline loops: CDR1 SNHLY, CDR2 FYNNEI. Losses at the gene ends were 1 base for V and 4 bases for J; bases not matched to a gene: 4. As DNA, the CDR3 is TGTGCCAGCAGTGAAGGGGGGACTAGACCAGATACGCAGTATTTT. It translates to CASSEGGTRPDTQYF. Complete variable domain (other parts from reference TRBV2 and TRBJ2-3): EPEVTQTPSHQVTQMGQEVILRCVPISNHLYFYWYRQILGQKVEFLVSFYNNEISEKSEIFDDQFSVERPDGSNFTLKIRSTKLEDSAMYFCASSEGGTRPDTQYFGPGTRLTVL.

This chain links TRBV5-4 with TRBJ2-5; tentatively, D is TRBD1 (5 bases). The V and J ends lost 0 bases and 2 bases respectively, with 11 bases between them. Germline V gene data show CDR1 as SGHNT and CDR2 as YYREEE (reference sequence). The CDR3 has 15 amino acids. CDR3 loop: CASSLDTRGQETQYF. The CDR3 DNA follows: TGTGCCAGCAGCTTGGATACAAGGGGTCAAGAGACCCAGTACTTC.

The chain employs TRBV7-9 and TRBJ1-4; tentatively, D is TRBD1 (6 bases). Germline CDR1 SEHNR, CDR2 FQNEAQ (reference sequence). Trimming took 5 bases from V and 8 from J, leaving 24 bases between them. CDR3 length: 17 amino acids. The CDR3 DNA is TGTGCCAGCAGCCACCGCTTACACAGGGAGGGAGGGGAAAAACTGTTTTTT. Protein sequence: CASSHRLHREGGEKLFF.

Ten or more counts support this clone. This sequence joins TRBV14 and TRBJ2-1; D perhaps matches TRBD1 (5 bases). V lost 0 bases and J lost 8, with 8 bases in between. Germline CDR1 and CDR2: SGHDN and FVKESK. The CDR3 length is 13 residues. The CDR3 region is CASSQDLGHEQFF. CDR3 sequence (DNA): TGTGCCAGCAGCCAAGACTTGGGGCATGAGCAGTTCTTC.

This rearrangement joins TRBV4-1 to TRBJ2-1, with TRBD2 matching 12 bases. The CDR3 is made up of 15 amino acids. The V gene end was trimmed by 4 bases and the J gene end by 10 bases; junction bases not matched to a gene: 8. Germline lookup yields CDR1 MGHRA and CDR2 YSYEKL. CDR3 sequence: CASSLGTSGYGEQFF. CDR3 nucleotides: TGCGCCAGCAGCCTGGGGACTAGCGGGTATGGAGAGCAGTTCTTC.

Remarks on this clone: The sample carries other DNA sequences with the same CDR3. CDR3 protein: CASGLVLAGSTDTQYF. The CDR3 DNA is TGTGCTAGTGGTTTGGTCCTAGCGGGTAGCACAGATACGCAGTATTTT. The chain links TRBV12-5 to TRBJ2-3; TRBD2 agrees at 8 bases. This CDR3 contains 16 residues. Germline lookup yields CDR1 LGHNT and CDR2 FRNRAP. Losses at the gene ends were 0 bases for V and 0 bases for J; bases not matched to a gene: 2.

The chain recombines TRBV6-5 with TRBJ1-4; 9 positions match TRBD1. Germline loops: CDR1 MNHEY, CDR2 SVGAGI. The length of the CDR3 is 15 residues. Unmatched junction bases numbered 5, after V lost 2 bases and J lost 7 bases. CDR3 sequence reads: CASSYQTGGGEKLFF. CDR3 DNA sequence: TGTGCCAGCAGTTACCAAACAGGGGGCGGTGAAAAACTGTTTTTT.

In its sample, this clone was seen a few times. V gene TRBV5-6 combines with J gene TRBJ2-1, with unresolved D. CDR1 and CDR2 (germline): SGHDT, YYEEEE. The CDR3 length is 12 residues. Between the trimmed V and J ends, which lost 4 bases and 8 bases, there was a span of 10 bases. CDR3 protein: CASSLPGYEQFF. The CDR3 region has the DNA TGTGCCAGCAGCCTGCCTGGCTATGAGCAGTTCTTC.

The gene calls are TRBV13 and TRBJ2-3; D gene ambiguous. The CDR3 is 14 residues long. Trimming took 6 bases from V and 2 from J, leaving 12 bases between them. Germline CDR1 reads PRHDT; CDR2 reads FYEKMQ (reference sequence). The CDR3: CASRRTLITDTQYF. For the CDR3, the DNA is TGTGCCAGCAGGCGGACCCTTATCACAGATACGCAGTATTTT.

This rearrangement joins TRBV7-9 to TRBJ2-1; 7 nucleotides agree with TRBD2. CDR3 length equals 14 residues. Losses at the gene ends were 8 bases for V and 4 bases for J; bases not matched to a gene: 8. The germline gives CDR1 SEHNR, CDR2 FQNEAQ (reference sequence). The CDR3 DNA reads TGTGCCAGCCGAGACACCGGGGGGTACAATGAGCAGTTCTTC. Residues: CASRDTGGYNEQFF.

This chain connects TRBV3-1 (or the pseudogene TRBV3-2) to TRBJ1-5, with TRBD1 matching 7 bases. CDR3 length: 15 amino acids. Looked up from germline, CDR1 is LGHDT and CDR2 is YNNKEL (reference sequence). After removal of 0 bases from V and 3 bases from J, the junction contained 2 bases not matched to a gene. The CDR3 loop is CASSQEGQPNQPQHF. Here the CDR3 DNA reads TGTGCCAGCAGCCAAGAGGGACAGCCCAATCAGCCCCAGCATTTT.

The chain has TRBV3-1 (or the pseudogene TRBV3-2) and TRBJ1-4, with TRBD1 matching 9 bases. Germline lookup yields CDR1 LGHDT and CDR2 YNNKEL (reference sequence). This CDR3 has 17 residues. Unmatched junction bases numbered 9, after V lost 4 bases and J lost 3 bases. The CDR3 coding sequence is TGTGCCAGCAGCCCTGGGCGTCGGACAGGGGCTAATGAAAAACTGTTTTTT. Its translation is CASSPGRRTGANEKLFF.

This rearrangement joins TRBV29-1 to TRBJ1-2; unclear D gene. Germline values: CDR1 SQVTM, CDR2 ANQGSEA. The CDR3 totals 13 residues. The germline V and J ends were trimmed by 3 bases and 8 bases, with 16 bases remaining between them. The DNA of the CDR3 is TGCAGCGTTGAGGGAAGGGAAAGGAAAGGCTACACCTTC. Protein sequence: CSVEGRERKGYTF. The variable domain in full, with the rest retrieved from reference TRBV29-1 and TRBJ1-2, is SAVISQKPSRDICQRGTSLTIQCQVDSQVTMMFWYRQQPGQSLTLIATANQGSEATYESGFVIDKFPISRPNLTFSTLTVSNMSPEDSSIYLCSVEGRERKGYTFGSGTRLTVV.

J is TRBJ2-7 and V is TRBV4-2, with 8 positions matching TRBD2. CDR3 size: 13 residues. V shed 4 bases, J shed 5 bases, and the junction held 4 bases outside the gene matches. Per the germline V gene, CDR1 is LGHNA and CDR2 is YNFKEQ. The CDR3 nucleotides are TGTGCCAGCAGCCGGCGGGGGGCCGACGAGCAGTACTTC. This gives the protein CASSRRGADEQYF.

The rearrangement joins TRBV7-9 to TRBJ2-7; D uncertain. CDR1 and CDR2 (germline): SEHNR, FQNEAQ (reference sequence). This CDR3 region has 14 residues. The germline V and J ends were trimmed by 5 bases and 2 bases, with 13 bases remaining between them. CDR3 in amino acids: CASSRFSGTYEQYF. The CDR3 coding sequence is TGTGCCAGCAGCAGATTTTCCGGCACCTACGAGCAGTACTTC. The full variable domain, with the rest looked up from reference TRBV7-9 and TRBJ2-7, is DTGVSQNPRHKITKRGQNVTFRCDPISEHNRLYWYRQTLGQGPEFLTYFQNEAQLEKSRLLSDRFSAERPKGSFSTLEIQRTEQGDSAMYLCASSRFSGTYEQYFGPGTRLTVT.

The V gene is TRBV3-1 (or the pseudogene TRBV3-2), the J gene TRBJ1-2; D call uncertain. CDR1 and CDR2 (germline): LGHDT, YNNKEL (reference sequence). The CDR3 length is 13 residues. The V end lost 4 bases, the J end lost 4 bases, and 10 bases lay between the germline ends. CDR3 coding DNA: TGTGCCAGCAGCCGGGCGGGAGCCTATGGCTACACCTTC. Residues: CASSRAGAYGYTF.

This clone is a singleton in its sample. The rearrangement uses TRBV5-6 and TRBJ1-6, with D unclear. V was cut by 1 base and J by 8 bases, with 7 bases left in between. The CDR3 runs 13 residues. The germline V gene has CDR1 SGHDT and CDR2 YYEEEE. CDR3 loop: CASSLHPDSPLHF. The CDR3 nucleotides are TGTGCCAGCAGCTTGCACCCCGATTCACCCCTCCACTTT.

The V call is TRBV10-1, the J call TRBJ2-3, with D tentatively TRBD1 (6 bases). Per the germline V gene, CDR1 is WNHNN and CDR2 is SYGVQD (reference sequence). The CDR3 runs to 13 residues. The germline V and J ends were trimmed by 4 bases and 4 bases, with 9 bases remaining between them. CDR3 sequence: CASSVPGADTQYF. The CDR3 bases are TGCGCCAGCAGTGTCCCAGGGGCAGATACGCAGTATTTT.

The V call is TRBV5-1, the J call TRBJ1-2, with D possibly being TRBD1 (5 bases). Germline-derived CDR1 and CDR2 are SGHRS and YFSETQ. The V end was cut by 4 bases, the J end by 6 bases, with 13 bases between. There are 13 residues in the CDR3. CDR3 residues: CASSGQPSDGYTF. CDR3 bases: TGCGCCAGCAGCGGACAACCCTCTGATGGCTACACCTTC.

The chain employs TRBV7-9 and TRBJ2-3; 11 bases agree with TRBD2. The J segment lost 3 bases and the V segment lost 6 bases, leaving 11 bases of the junction unmatched. This CDR3 has 17 residues. Germline assignment: CDR1 SEHNR and CDR2 FQNEAQ (reference sequence). CDR3 protein: CASSPGGSGGETDTQYF. The CDR3 nucleotides read TGTGCCAGCAGTCCAGGCGGTAGCGGGGGGGAAACAGATACGCAGTATTTT.